Below, 7 T cell receptor beta chains from the same sample are listed, as sequenced in a study of T cells in tumors after PD-1 blockade. Method: immunoSEQ multiplex PCR; TCRdb's copy keeps in-frame clones and lacks some. The sample records about 47,000 clones, 65% to 85% being singletons. Here the sequenced sample was PBMCs, taken before anti-PD-1 therapy. All receptors derive from a human donor with advanced basal cell or squamous cell carcinoma (not recorded which).

The chain is built from TRBV13 and TRBJ2-2; the D gene is possibly TRBD2 (6 bases). Germline V gene sequence: CDR1 PRHDT, CDR2 FYEKMQ (reference sequence). This CDR3 contains 13 residues. Trimming took off 8 bases at V and 7 bases at J, with 14 bases between the two ends. The CDR3 loop reads CASGRERVGELFF. DNA for the CDR3: TGTGCCAGCGGACGGGAGAGGGTCGGGGAGCTGTTTTTT. Based on the CDR3 plus reference TRBV13 and TRBJ2-2, the full variable domain is AAGVIQSPRHLIKEKRETATLKCYPIPRHDTVYWYQQGPGQDPQFLISFYEKMQSDKGSIPDRFSAQQFSDYHSELNMSSLELGDSALYFCASGRERVGELFFGEGSRLTVL.

This chain uses TRBV5-1 with TRBJ1-2, with D perhaps matching TRBD1 (5 bases). The germline CDR1 and CDR2 sequences are SGHRS and YFSETQ. CDR3 length: 16 residues. V lost 0 bases to trimming and J lost 4 bases, with 16 bases between them. For the CDR3, the DNA is TGCGCCAGCAGCTTGGGGCCCGTCGGGGGTGGCTATGGCTACACCTTC. Its protein is CASSLGPVGGGYGYTF.

This clone was recorded once. Here the CDR3 reads CAISETGLAGFDEQFF. As DNA, the CDR3 is TGTGCCATCAGTGAGACGGGGCTAGCGGGATTCGATGAGCAGTTCTTC. The J gene is TRBJ2-1, the V gene TRBV10-3, with 9 nucleotides matching TRBD2. The CDR3 has 16 amino acids. The V and J ends lost 2 bases and 8 bases, in that order; junction bases with no gene match: 10. The V gene's germline CDR1 is ENHRY and CDR2 SYGVKD.

The chain couples TRBV15 to TRBJ2-7; 7 positions agree with TRBD1. Germline values: CDR1 LNHNV, CDR2 YYDKDF (reference sequence). This CDR3 region has 14 residues. V trimming: 1 base; J trimming: 4 bases; junction bases outside the gene matches: 4. In DNA form, the CDR3 reads TGTGCCACCAGCAGAGCGGGGACAGCTTACGAGCAGTACTTC. It translates to CATSRAGTAYEQYF.

This clone was detected only once. The V and J genes are TRBV19 and TRBJ2-1; tentatively, D is TRBD2 (5 bases). Germline CDR1 LNHDA, CDR2 SQIVND (reference sequence). The CDR3 extends over 16 amino acids. V lost 1 base and J 1 base, leaving 11 bases between the germline ends. CDR3: CASSIGPGVSYNEQFF. CDR3 in DNA: TGTGCCAGTAGTATAGGCCCCGGGGTTTCCTACAATGAGCAGTTCTTC.

The V call is TRBV6-5, the J call TRBJ1-6; unclear D gene. Trimming pared 6 bases from V and 9 bases from J, leaving 15 bases between. The CDR3 spans 14 residues. Germline V gives CDR1 MNHEY, CDR2 SVGAGI. In DNA, the CDR3 is TGTGCCAGCAGCCGAAGTCTGGGTAGTTCACCCCTCCACTTT. Its protein product is CASSRSLGSSPLHF.

The rearrangement joins TRBV19 to TRBJ1-5; 7 nucleotides align to TRBD1. The germline CDR1 and CDR2 sequences are LNHDA and SQIVND (reference sequence). The CDR3 spans 15 residues. V lost 3 bases, J lost 5 bases, and 7 bases stayed unmatched. CDR3 sequence reads: CASSMEGGFHQPQHF. The CDR3 nucleotides read TGTGCCAGTAGTATGGAAGGGGGCTTCCATCAGCCCCAGCATTTT.